This T cell receptor (beta chain) was captured by sequencing in a study of identical twins. Germline V CDR1 and CDR2: ENHRY, SYGVKD. Between the trimmed V and J ends, which lost 4 bases and 5 bases, there was a span of 21 bases. This CDR3 is 16 amino acids long. General observations from the study: Fewer insertions characterized abundant cord blood beta clonotypes, whereas memory repertoires showed none.

There are a few counts of this clonotype. Antigen specificity is unknown. TCRdb reprocessed the 5' RACE reads via MiXCR and lists one record per CDR3 protein. The sample holds some 1,600,000 distinct CDR3 sequences; under 35% are singletons and the top ten take under 0.35%. The sample consisted of cord blood. The receptor's source is a newborn girl in good health. This chain connects TRBV10-3 to TRBJ2-7; possibly TRBD2 for D (5 bases). CDR3: CAISADWERFRNEQYF. The DNA for the CDR3 is TGTGCCATCAGTGCTGACTGGGAGCGGTTTCGTAACGAGCAGTACTTC.